This T cell receptor beta chain derives from a study of blood T cells in healthy people across ages. With a J-beta primer mix and a sample-barcoded 5' primer, a second PCR ran 7 to 11 cycles. TCRdb analysed the 5' RACE reads with MiXCR anew, one entry per CDR3 protein. The data hold about 1.8 million distinct CDR3 sequences, with about 50% observed a single time. Trimming cost V 0 bases and J 11 bases, with 19 bases left between them. Germline V CDR1 and CDR2: MGHRA, YSYEKL. There are 15 residues in the CDR3. V usage is TRBV4-1 and J usage is TRBJ2-5; D may be TRBD1 or TRBD2 (5 bases each). The TCR sequence derives from a middle-aged woman in good health. Material: blood. The CDR3 DNA sequence: TGCGCCAGCAGCCAAGATGGGACCGCCCGCAATGAGCAGTACTTC. It encodes CASSQDGTARNEQYF.